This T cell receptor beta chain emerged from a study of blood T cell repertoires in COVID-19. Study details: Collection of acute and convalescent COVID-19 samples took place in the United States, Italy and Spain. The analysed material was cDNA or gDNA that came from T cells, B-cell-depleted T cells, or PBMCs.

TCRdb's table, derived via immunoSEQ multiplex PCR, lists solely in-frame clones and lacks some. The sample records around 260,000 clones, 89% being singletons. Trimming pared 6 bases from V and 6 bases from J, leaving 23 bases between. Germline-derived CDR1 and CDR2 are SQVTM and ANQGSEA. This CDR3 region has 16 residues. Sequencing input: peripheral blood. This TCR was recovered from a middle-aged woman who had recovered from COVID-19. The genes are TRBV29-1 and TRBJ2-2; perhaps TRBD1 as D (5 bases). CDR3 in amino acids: CSVWGGQGIFSGELFF. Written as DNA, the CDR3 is TGCAGCGTCTGGGGTGGCCAGGGTATATTCTCCGGGGAGCTGTTTTTT.